The 19 T cell receptor beta chains in this list originate from one sample, sequenced in a study of identical twins. Each CDR3 protein gets one entry after TCRdb re-called the 5' RACE reads with MiXCR. This table has fewer than 800,000 distinct CDR3 sequences, 7.1% appearing once. Another study also made use of these data, one on yellow fever vaccine responses in identical twins.

Sequenced material: PBMCs. These receptors were taken from a woman aged 18 to 35 in good health.

The genes are TRBV20-1 and TRBJ2-7, with 8 bases matching TRBD1. Losses at the gene ends were 5 bases for V and 3 bases for J; bases not matched to a gene: 0. The V gene's germline CDR1 is DFQATT and CDR2 SNEGSKA (reference sequence). The CDR3 is 11 amino acids. CDR3 DNA: TGCAGTGCTGGACAGGGCTACGAGCAGTACGTC. This codes for CSAGQGYEQYV.

The chain couples TRBV10-3 to TRBJ2-4; 7 bases map to TRBD1. The junction had 14 bases not matched to a gene; V was cut back by 0 bases and J by 0 bases. Germline V gene data show CDR1 as ENHRY and CDR2 as SYGVKD. The CDR3 sequence is 20 residues long. The CDR3 spells CAISESIGDRVKLAKNIQYF. In nucleotides, the CDR3 is TGTGCCATCAGTGAGTCGATCGGAGACAGGGTAAAATTAGCCAAAAACATTCAGTACTTC.

As for this clonotype: A read error may be the cause here, since a much bigger clone is one base away. The rearrangement links TRBV25-1 to TRBJ2-7; D is unresolved. The V gene's germline CDR1 is MGHDK and CDR2 SYGVNS. Trimming took 5 bases from V and 3 from J, leaving 20 bases between them. The CDR3 length is 16 residues. The chain's CDR3 is CASSTSGGRSRYEQYF. CDR3 DNA: TGTGCCAGCAGTACCTCGGGTGGCAGGAGCCGCTACGAGCAGTACTTC.

This clonotype has at least ten counts. The chain joins TRBV5-1 to TRBJ2-3, with 10 bases aligning to TRBD2. CDR1 and CDR2 (germline): SGHRS, YFSETQ. CDR3 length: 18 amino acids. With V trimmed by 2 bases and J by 1 base, 10 bases remained unmatched. This CDR3 is CASSFGNTGTSGTDTQYF. As DNA, the CDR3 is TGCGCCAGCAGCTTCGGAAATACCGGGACTAGCGGCACAGATACGCAGTATTTT.

The gene calls are TRBV12-3 or TRBV12-4 and TRBJ2-1; D possibly matches TRBD1 or TRBD2 (5 bases each). The CDR3 loop spans 13 amino acids. Trimming cost V 7 bases and J 9 bases, with 16 bases left between them. The DNA of the CDR3 is TGTGCCAGCATCTCGGGGCCTGACGGTGAGCAGTTCTTC. This encodes CASISGPDGEQFF.

This clonotype was picked up many times. The rearrangement joins TRBV4-2 to TRBJ1-2; TRBD1 matches at 9 bases. Unmatched junction bases numbered 8, after V lost 3 bases and J lost 0 bases. The CDR3 runs to 17 residues. The germline V gene has CDR1 LGHNA and CDR2 YNFKEQ. Here the CDR3 reads CASSQGGTGSANYGYTF. The CDR3 bases are TGTGCCAGCAGCCAGGGAGGGACAGGGTCCGCTAACTATGGCTACACCTTC.

This sequence joins TRBV28 and TRBJ2-7, with D tentatively TRBD2 (6 bases). This CDR3 has 12 amino acids. The V end was cut by 6 bases, the J end by 6 bases, with 12 bases between. In germline, CDR1 is MDHEN, CDR2 SYDVKM. The CDR3 region has the DNA TGTGCCAGCAGCTACCGACTAGGCGAGCAGTACTTC. Translation: CASSYRLGEQYF.

The V call is TRBV20-1, the J call TRBJ2-5, with no clear D. Germline V CDR1 and CDR2: DFQATT, SNEGSKA (reference sequence). The CDR3 totals 13 residues. V dropped 4 bases and J dropped 4 bases, with 13 bases sitting between them. The DNA of the CDR3 is TGCAGTGCTATCGGGCGGCCAGTAGAGACCCAGTACTTC. This codes for CSAIGRPVETQYF.

This clonotype appeared many times. The chain carries TRBV7-9 and TRBJ1-4, with a tentative D call TRBD1 (5 bases). CDR3 length: 14 amino acids. Trimming removed 3 bases from V and 7 bases from J, with 12 bases in between. CDR1 is SEHNR, CDR2 FQNEAQ, per germline (reference sequence). The DNA of the CDR3 is TGTGCCAGCAGCTTTCGGGGGGAGAGTGAAAAACTGTTTTTT. This codes for CASSFRGESEKLFF.

The rearrangement uses TRBV10-3 and TRBJ1-2; D is perhaps TRBD1 (5 bases). Germline loops: CDR1 ENHRY, CDR2 SYGVKD. V shed 6 bases and J shed 8 bases, with 16 bases lying between them. This CDR3 is 13 amino acids long. The CDR3 sequence is CAISSTEGMGYTF. The CDR3 nucleotides are TGTGCCATCAGCTCGACTGAGGGGATGGGCTACACCTTC.

This chain joins TRBV5-1 and TRBJ1-2; 11 bases line up with TRBD1. The CDR3 length is 16 residues. With V trimmed by 3 bases and J by 2 bases, 6 bases remained unmatched. Germline-derived CDR1 and CDR2 are SGHRS and YFSETQ. The CDR3: CASSSFRDRGNYGYTF. CDR3 nucleotide sequence: TGCGCCAGCAGCTCTTTCCGGGACAGGGGGAACTATGGCTACACCTTC.

This clonotype was seen ten or more times. The chain employs TRBV7-9 and TRBJ1-4; unclear D gene. CDR1 and CDR2 from the germline V gene are SEHNR and FQNEAQ (reference sequence). CDR3 size: 12 residues. Trimming cost V 4 bases and J 7 bases, with 7 bases left between them. The CDR3 sequence is CASSSEGEKLFF. CDR3 nucleotides: TGTGCCAGCAGCTCAGAGGGTGAAAAACTGTTTTTT. Together with reference TRBV7-9 and TRBJ1-4, the CDR3 gives the full variable domain: DTGVSQNPRHKITKRGQNVTFRCDPISEHNRLYWYRQTLGQGPEFLTYFQNEAQLEKSRLLSDRFSAERPKGSFSTLEIQRTEQGDSAMYLCASSSEGEKLFFGSGTQLSVL.

The chain recombines TRBV6-5 with TRBJ1-2; D perhaps matches TRBD1 (5 bases). With 2 bases removed from V and 4 bases from J, the gap between germline ends came to 11 bases. The CDR3 consists of 14 residues. In germline, CDR1 is MNHEY, CDR2 SVGAGI. The DNA for the CDR3 is TGTGCCAGCAGTTACGTGGGGCTGGGCTATGGCTACACCTTC. Protein sequence: CASSYVGLGYGYTF.

The chain combines TRBV10-3 with TRBJ1-6, with 7 bases fitting TRBD1. The CDR3 contains 13 residues. The germline CDR1 and CDR2 sequences are ENHRY and SYGVKD. V dropped 7 bases and J dropped 9; count of bases not matched to a gene: 6. The DNA for the CDR3 is TGTGCCATCACCGAGGGACAGCCTTCACCCCTCCACTTT. Translated, it gives CAITEGQPSPLHF.

The chain has TRBV5-6 and TRBJ2-7; D might be TRBD1 (5 bases). From germline, CDR1 is SGHDT and CDR2 YYEEEE. Between the trimmed V and J ends, which lost 0 bases and 7 bases, there was a span of 17 bases. This CDR3 has 15 residues. CDR3 amino acids: CASSLEVRALGEQYF. The CDR3 DNA is TGTGCCAGCAGCTTGGAGGTCAGGGCCCTGGGAGAGCAGTACTTC. Combining the CDR3 with reference TRBV5-6 and TRBJ2-7 gives the whole variable domain DAGVTQSPTHLIKTRGQQVTLRCSPKSGHDTVSWYQQALGQGPQFIFQYYEEEERQRGNFPDRFSGHQFPNYSSELNVNALLLGDSALYLCASSLEVRALGEQYFGPGTRLTVT.

This clonotype was seen more than once but under ten times. V and J are TRBV20-1 and TRBJ2-7; 7 bases agree with TRBD2. This CDR3 has 16 residues. The germline CDR1 and CDR2 sequences are DFQATT and SNEGSKA (reference sequence). J was trimmed by 0 bases and V by 4 bases; bases with no gene match: 12. For the CDR3, the DNA is TGCAGTGCTAACCGACCCCCTAGCGGAAGCTCCTACGAGCAGTACTTC. Its protein product is CSANRPPSGSSYEQYF.

This clonotype came up many times. The V gene is TRBV10-3, the J gene TRBJ2-3; D call uncertain. CDR1 is ENHRY and CDR2 is SYGVKD in the germline V gene. V lost 6 bases and J lost 5, with 12 bases in between. The CDR3 has 13 residues. The CDR3 reads CAIRRRTGDTQYF. CDR3 coding DNA: TGTGCCATCAGAAGAAGGACGGGAGATACGCAGTATTTT.

The genes are TRBV20-1 and TRBJ2-7; no clear D gene. Germline loops: CDR1 DFQATT, CDR2 SNEGSKA (reference sequence). The CDR3 contains 13 residues. Trimming removed 3 bases at V and 4 bases at J, with 13 bases between. CDR3 region: CSARAPPLYEQYV. CDR3 bases: TGCAGTGCTAGGGCGCCTCCCCTTTACGAGCAGTACGTC.

This clonotype was counted only a few times. This chain uses TRBV20-1 with TRBJ1-1; D not resolved. The CDR3 is 11 residues long. Germline lookup yields CDR1 DFQATT and CDR2 SNEGSKA (reference sequence). Trimming took off 1 base at V and 6 bases at J, with 6 bases between the two ends. The CDR3: CSARGRSEAFF. The CDR3 DNA follows: TGCAGTGCTAGAGGGAGGTCTGAAGCTTTCTTT.